This T cell receptor (beta chain) was identified during a study of PD-L1 blockade in urothelial cancer. Study at large: Male sex and bladder-origin urothelial cancer were recorded for about 85% of the roughly 30 patients. Median T cell yield per blood sample was about 140,000 cells.

Time point defined: pretreatment peripheral blood. All patients handed over anywhere from 1 to 8 samples, pretreatment and on-treatment. Some clones are missing from TCRdb's copy, which holds only in-frame ones; the method was immunoSEQ multiplex PCR. The sample lists 70,000 to 80,000 clones, roughly 80% occurring once. Germline V gene lookup returns CDR1 SGHDT and CDR2 YYEEEE. V was trimmed by 4 bases and J by 12 bases, leaving 11 bases between them. The CDR3 extends over 12 amino acids. This clonotype originated in a middle-aged man with urothelial cancer. The V call is TRBV5-6, the J call TRBJ1-6; possibly TRBD1 for D (5 bases). This specimen was PBMCs, taken around atezolizumab (anti-PD-L1) treatment. This chain's CDR3 is CASSRQGLPLHF. CDR3 coding DNA: TGTGCCAGCAGCCGGCAGGGTTTACCCCTCCACTTT. The full variable domain, its missing parts supplied by reference TRBV5-6 and TRBJ1-6, is DAGVTQSPTHLIKTRGQQVTLRCSPKSGHDTVSWYQQALGQGPQFIFQYYEEEERQRGNFPDRFSGHQFPNYSSELNVNALLLGDSALYLCASSRQGLPLHFGNGTRLTVT.